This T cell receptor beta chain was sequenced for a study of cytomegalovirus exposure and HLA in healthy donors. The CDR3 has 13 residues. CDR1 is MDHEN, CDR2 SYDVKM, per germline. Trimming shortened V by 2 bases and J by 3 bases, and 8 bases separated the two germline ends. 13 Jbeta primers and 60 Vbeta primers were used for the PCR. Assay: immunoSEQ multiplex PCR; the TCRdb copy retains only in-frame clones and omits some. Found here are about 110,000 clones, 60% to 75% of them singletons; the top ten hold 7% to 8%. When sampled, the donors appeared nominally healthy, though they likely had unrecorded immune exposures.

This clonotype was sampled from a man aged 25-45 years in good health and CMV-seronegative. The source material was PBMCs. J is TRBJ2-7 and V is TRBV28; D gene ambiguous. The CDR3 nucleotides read TGTGCCAGCAGTTTAGGCAGAAACTACGAGCAGTACTTC. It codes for CASSLGRNYEQYF.